The 5 T cell receptor beta chains listed next were all sequenced from one sample in a study of T cells in Graves' hyperthyroidism and ophthalmopathy. There were TCR beta CDR3 regions amplified from RNA transcripts. First-round RT-PCR with HTBI primers amplified the TCR CDR3 region. TCRdb redid the calling of the multiplex PCR reads with MiXCR, one entry per CDR3 protein. This table has 500,000 or so distinct CDR3 sequences, about 16% appearing once. Sequencing was carried out using blood. These receptors all stem from a young woman with Graves' ophthalmopathy.

This clonotype was counted many times. V gene TRBV2 combines with J gene TRBJ2-1; D may be TRBD2 (6 bases). The germline gives CDR1 SNHLY, CDR2 FYNNEI. Trimming left V 7 bases short and J 6 bases short, with 10 bases between. This CDR3 spans 12 amino acids. CDR3 sequence reads: CASMTAGNEQFF. In DNA form, the CDR3 reads TGTGCCAGCATGACAGCGGGCAATGAGCAGTTCTTC.

This clonotype has a count of ten or more. The J gene is TRBJ1-6, the V gene TRBV20-1; 9 nucleotides agree with TRBD1. V lost 3 bases to trimming and J lost 7 bases; unmatched junction nucleotides: 7. Looked up from germline, CDR1 is DFQATT and CDR2 is SNEGSKA (reference sequence). CDR3 length: 15 amino acids. CDR3 nucleotide sequence: TGCAGTGCTAGTCTTACAGGGGGCAACAATTCACCCCTCCACTTT. Translated, it gives CSASLTGGNNSPLHF.

The genes are TRBV9 and TRBJ2-7; 11 bases agree with TRBD2. The CDR3 covers 15 residues. V was clipped by 5 bases and J by 7 bases; unmatched bases: 11. Germline loops: CDR1 SGDLS, CDR2 YYNGEE. The CDR3: CASSDSGRASREQYF. Here the CDR3 DNA reads TGTGCCAGCAGTGATAGCGGGAGGGCCTCCCGTGAGCAGTACTTC.

The chain carries TRBV5-4 and TRBJ2-1; 10 nucleotides align to TRBD2. The V gene end was trimmed by 4 bases and the J gene end by 0 bases; junction bases not matched to a gene: 7. The germline CDR1 and CDR2 sequences are SGHNT and YYREEE (reference sequence). This CDR3 has 17 residues. The CDR3 nucleotides read TGTGCCAGCAGCACGGGACTAGCGCTTAGCTCCTACAATGAGCAGTTCTTC. Its protein product is CASSTGLALSSYNEQFF. Based on the CDR3 plus reference TRBV5-4 and TRBJ2-1, the full variable domain is ETGVTQSPTHLIKTRGQQVTLRCSSQSGHNTVSWYQQALGQGPQFIFQYYREEENGRGNFPPRFSGLQFPNYSSELNVNALELDDSALYLCASSTGLALSSYNEQFFGPGTRLTVL.

This clonotype has more than one count but fewer than ten. The rearrangement joins TRBV3-1 to TRBJ2-7; D ambiguous. Trimming shortened V by 1 base and J by 7 bases, and 8 bases separated the two germline ends. The germline V gene encodes CDR1 LGHDT and CDR2 YNNKEL (reference sequence). The CDR3 extends over 12 amino acids. CDR3 nucleotide sequence: TGTGCCAGCAGCCAAGCCCTGACAGAGCAGTACTTC. Amino acids: CASSQALTEQYF.